One sample yielded the 11 T cell receptor beta chains listed below, sequenced in a study of regulatory T cells in long-lasting Graves disease. Time point specified: newly diagnosed GD, antithyroid drugs for less than 3 months. The authors made the TCR library using RNA they extracted from PBMCs. The TCR beta library used iRepertoire HTBI primers with Arm-PCR amplification of CDR3. One entry per CDR3 protein, called by TCRdb with MiXCR from the multiplex PCR reads. The repertoire consists of roughly 500,000 distinct CDR3 sequences, with about 12% occurring once and the leading ten covering 8.9%. These data were also filed under a second study, of T cells in Graves' hyperthyroidism and ophthalmopathy.

Sample: peripheral blood mononuclear cells (PBMCs), taken at new diagnosis, from a patient treated with antithyroid drugs. These receptors originate from a woman aged 25 to 39 with Graves disease.

Many counts were recorded for this clonotype. The V gene is TRBV9, the J gene TRBJ1-2; D unclear. The CDR3 totals 14 residues. The V end was cut by 4 bases, the J end by 7 bases, with 17 bases between. Germline V gives CDR1 SGDLS, CDR2 YYNGEE. The CDR3 coding sequence is TGTGCCAGCAGCTTACGTCGATCGGGAAGTGGCTACACCTTC. As protein: CASSLRRSGSGYTF.

Of note for this clonotype: A much larger clonotype is one base distant, so this may be a read error. The V call is TRBV27, the J call TRBJ2-3; the D is unclear. The DNA end favors TRBJ1-1, so the J call may be wrong. Looked up from germline, CDR1 is MNHEY and CDR2 is SMNVEV (reference sequence). CDR3 length equals 13 residues. CDR3: CASSLHVKSEAFF. CDR3 coding DNA: TGTGCCAGCAGTTTGCACGTTAAGAGTGAAGCTTTCTTT.

This clonotype was counted at least ten times. The chain has TRBV18 and TRBJ2-1; 11 bases match TRBD2. Germline lookup yields CDR1 KGHSH and CDR2 LQKENI. J lost 8 bases, V lost 4 bases, and 7 bases had no gene match. CDR3 length: 15 amino acids. CDR3 nucleotides: TGTGCCAGCTCACGAACACTAGCGGGAGAGCATGAGCAGTTCTTC. Protein product: CASSRTLAGEHEQFF.

Ten or more counts support this clonotype. The chain is built from TRBV12-3 or TRBV12-4 and TRBJ2-3; tentatively, D is TRBD1 (5 bases). Trimming removed 2 bases at V and 5 bases at J, with 11 bases between. The CDR3 length is 14 residues. CDR3 protein: CASSLPARGDTQYF. DNA for the CDR3: TGTGCCAGCAGTTTACCGGCTAGGGGAGATACGCAGTATTTT.

Ten or more counts support this clonotype. The gene calls are TRBV20-1 and TRBJ2-3; the match to TRBD2 covers 11 bases. The V gene's germline CDR1 is DFQATT and CDR2 SNEGSKA (reference sequence). J was trimmed by 3 bases and V by 7 bases; bases with no gene match: 18. The length of the CDR3 is 18 residues. As DNA, the CDR3 is TGCAGTGTTCCTCCCCTAGCGGGAGGAAGTTTTAGGACAGATACGCAGTATTTT. Its translation: CSVPPLAGGSFRTDTQYF.

This clonotype occurred many times. This sequence joins TRBV28 and TRBJ2-5; 9 bases are shared with TRBD1. The CDR3 covers 15 residues. Germline loops: CDR1 MDHEN, CDR2 SYDVKM. Trimming at V came to 6 bases and at J to 2 bases, leaving 7 bases not matched to a gene. This chain's CDR3 is CASRLQGAIQETQYF. The CDR3 nucleotides are TGTGCCAGCAGATTACAGGGGGCTATACAAGAGACCCAGTACTTC. Filled out from reference TRBV28 and TRBJ2-5, the complete variable domain reads DVKVTQSSRYLVKRTGEKVFLECVQDMDHENMFWYRQDPGLGLRLIYFSYDVKMKEKGDIPEGYSVSREKKERFSLILESASTNQTSMYLCASRLQGAIQETQYFGPGTRLLVL.

The chain is built from TRBV29-1 and TRBJ2-3; TRBD1 is a possible D gene (6 bases). With 3 bases removed from V and 0 bases from J, the gap between germline ends came to 13 bases. CDR3 length: 15 amino acids. Germline CDR1 SQVTM, CDR2 ANQGSEA. The CDR3, as DNA: TGCAGCGTTGACCGGGCAGGGGCAAGCACAGATACGCAGTATTTT. The encoded protein is CSVDRAGASTDTQYF.

This clonotype was seen at least ten times. The chain recombines TRBV28 with TRBJ2-3; 11 positions agree with TRBD2. This CDR3 is built from 18 residues. Germline CDR1 MDHEN, CDR2 SYDVKM. The V and J ends lost 3 bases and 0 bases, in that order; junction bases with no gene match: 8. Here the CDR3 DNA reads TGTGCCAGCAGTTTGACACTAGCGGGAGCCCTTAGCACAGATACGCAGTATTTT. Translating it yields CASSLTLAGALSTDTQYF.

This clonotype was seen many times. This chain joins TRBV6-1 and TRBJ2-7; D is unclear. Trimming stripped 3 bases from V and 6 bases from J, with 9 bases between. In germline, CDR1 is MNHNS, CDR2 SASEGT. CDR3 length equals 12 residues. DNA for the CDR3: TGTGCCAGCAGTGAGTCCGGGTTCGAGCAGTACTTC. This encodes CASSESGFEQYF.

This chain connects TRBV3-1 to TRBJ1-2; D unresolved. Germline V gene lookup returns CDR1 LGHDT and CDR2 YNNKEL (reference sequence). Deletions cut 0 bases from V and 0 bases from J, with 8 bases between. The CDR3 is 15 residues long. The CDR3 sequence is CASSQDRSANYGYTF. The CDR3 region has the DNA TGTGCCAGCAGCCAAGATCGCAGCGCTAACTATGGCTACACCTTC.

This clonotype turned up a few times. The V and J genes are TRBV6-1 and TRBJ1-1; 8 bases are shared with TRBD1. Germline assignment: CDR1 MNHNS and CDR2 SASEGT. This CDR3 region has 14 residues. Trimming took 4 bases from V and 4 from J; bases not matched to a gene: 5. In DNA form, the CDR3 reads TGTGCCAGCAGTGCTTGGACAGGGACCACTGAAGCTTTCTTT. The encoded protein is CASSAWTGTTEAFF.